The 15 T cell receptor beta chains below come from one sample, sequenced in a study of cytomegalovirus exposure and HLA in healthy donors (dated by TCRdb to the late 2010s). The library was obtained by the immunoSEQ multiplex PCR assay. A mixture of 60 forward primers for TCR Vbeta segments and 13 reverse primers for TCR Jbeta segments was used in the multiplex PCR. This immuneACCESS table, as held by TCRdb, lists in-frame sequences with V and J called but not all clones. Of the missing ones, under half trace to an unresolved V gene in checked studies; the others have no known cause. Counted in this sample were 120,000 or so clones; roughly 17% of them appeared once. The ten biggest clones cover 2.9% of the sample. The sample was PBMCs. The source of these receptors is a female donor in good health and CMV-seropositive.

This clone was found a few times. The rearrangement links TRBV5-1 to TRBJ2-7; 7 bases match TRBD1. This CDR3 spans 17 amino acids. Trimming cost V 5 bases and J 2 bases; bases outside gene matches: 16. From germline, CDR1 is SGHRS and CDR2 YFSETQ. Here the CDR3 DNA reads TGCGCCAGCAGGCCCCAATGGGGGACAGCTCACGCCTACGAGCAGTACTTC. Translated: CASRPQWGTAHAYEQYF.

The CDR3 DNA reads TGCAGCGTTGGCCAATTCAAGGGAGGACAGTTCTTC. Its protein is CSVGQFKGGQFF. V and J are TRBV29-1 and TRBJ2-1; possible D gene TRBD2, 6 bases. The germline V gene has CDR1 SQVTM and CDR2 ANQGSEA. Trimming stripped 4 bases from V and 13 bases from J, with 17 bases between. The CDR3 extends over 12 amino acids.

The rearrangement links TRBV7-9 to TRBJ1-3; 8 nucleotides align to TRBD1. This CDR3 is built from 17 residues. The V gene end was trimmed by 4 bases and the J gene end by 3 bases; junction bases not matched to a gene: 11. The germline CDR1 and CDR2 sequences are SEHNR and FQNEAQ (reference sequence). The CDR3 DNA follows: TGTGCCAGCAGCTCCTTGAACACAGGGGGACTTGGAAACACCATATATTTT. Amino acid sequence: CASSSLNTGGLGNTIYF.

The chain carries TRBV27 and TRBJ2-7, with 10 bases matching TRBD2. Per the germline V gene, CDR1 is MNHEY and CDR2 is SMNVEV (reference sequence). The trim removed 5 bases at V and 8 bases at J, leaving 15 bases unmatched. The CDR3 consists of 16 residues. The CDR3 loop reads CASSATDDQREGKQYF. As DNA, the CDR3 is TGTGCCAGCAGTGCTACCGATGATCAGCGGGAGGGTAAGCAGTACTTC.

This clone was detected only a few times. The chain combines TRBV9 with TRBJ2-2, with 10 bases lining up with TRBD2. The CDR3 spans 16 residues. The V and J ends lost 3 bases and 6 bases, in that order; junction bases with no gene match: 8. CDR1 is SGDLS and CDR2 is YYNGEE in the germline V gene. The CDR3 coding sequence is TGTGCCAGCAGCGCGTCTAGCGGGAGTGATCCCGGGGAGCTGTTTTTT. This translates into CASSASSGSDPGELFF. The full variable domain, with the rest looked up from reference TRBV9 and TRBJ2-2, is DSGVTQTPKHLITATGQRVTLRCSPRSGDLSVYWYQQSLDQGLQFLIQYYNGEERAKGNILERFSAQQFPDLHSELNLSSLELGDSALYFCASSASSGSDPGELFFGEGSRLTVL.

This clone has only a few counts. The genes are TRBV10-3 and TRBJ2-5; 9 nucleotides align to TRBD1. V lost 10 bases and J lost 2; bases outside the gene matches: 11. The CDR3 runs 15 residues. Germline values: CDR1 ENHRY, CDR2 SYGVKD. The CDR3 nucleotides are TGTGCCACCAACGCGGGACAGGGAGGGCAAGAGACCCAGTACTTC. This codes for CATNAGQGGQETQYF.

The J gene is TRBJ2-7, the V gene TRBV6-1, with 7 bases fitting TRBD1. This CDR3 has 17 residues. The trim removed 3 bases at V and 1 base at J, leaving 12 bases unmatched. Germline CDR1 reads MNHNS; CDR2 reads SASEGT. CDR3 DNA sequence: TGTGCCAGCAGTGATTACTTAACAGGGGATGGGTCCTACGAGCAGTACTTC. Translating gives CASSDYLTGDGSYEQYF.

This rearrangement joins TRBV10-2 to TRBJ2-1; no clear D. V lost 7 bases to trimming and J lost 10 bases, with 11 bases between them. Germline-derived CDR1 and CDR2 are WSHSY and SAAADI. This CDR3 region has 11 residues. CDR3 protein: CASNSRSEQFF. The CDR3 bases are TGCGCCAGCAATAGCCGGTCGGAGCAGTTCTTC.

The chain couples TRBV5-1 to TRBJ1-1; D ambiguous. CDR1 is SGHRS and CDR2 is YFSETQ in the germline V gene. CDR3 length: 14 residues. Trimming took 0 bases from V and 0 from J, leaving 6 bases between them. The CDR3 region is CASSLARLNTEAFF. The CDR3 DNA reads as TGCGCCAGCAGCTTGGCCAGATTGAACACTGAAGCTTTCTTT.

The V gene is TRBV5-1, the J gene TRBJ2-7; TRBD2 matches at 8 bases. The CDR3 sequence is 15 residues long. J lost 3 bases, V lost 5 bases, and 10 bases had no gene match. Germline V lookup: CDR1 SGHRS, CDR2 YFSETQ. The CDR3 coding sequence is TGCGCCAGCAGGGCGGGCAGCGGGGGACTCTACGAGCAGTACTTC. Translation: CASRAGSGGLYEQYF.

This clone has more than one count but fewer than ten. The gene calls are TRBV10-1 and TRBJ2-7; possibly TRBD1 for D (6 bases). The V and J ends lost 7 bases and 3 bases respectively, with 16 bases between them. The CDR3 has 14 residues. Germline loops: CDR1 WNHNN, CDR2 SYGVQD (reference sequence). This chain's CDR3 is CASTADLRGYEQYF. CDR3 coding DNA: TGCGCCAGCACTGCGGACCTCAGGGGCTACGAGCAGTACTTC.

This chain connects TRBV5-1 to TRBJ1-5, with TRBD1 matching over 10 bases. The germline V gene has CDR1 SGHRS and CDR2 YFSETQ. J lost 5 bases, V lost 4 bases, and 6 bases had no gene match. The CDR3 loop spans 15 amino acids. CDR3 sequence: CASSPDRGGDQPQHF. CDR3 bases: TGCGCCAGCAGCCCGGACAGGGGGGGAGATCAGCCCCAGCATTTT.

This clone came up a few times. This sequence joins TRBV7-9 and TRBJ2-3; 10 bases line up with TRBD2. The trim removed 0 bases at V and 2 bases at J, leaving 2 bases unmatched. Germline values: CDR1 SEHNR, CDR2 FQNEAQ (reference sequence). CDR3 length equals 16 residues. CDR3 sequence reads: CASSLASGGSTDTQYF. The CDR3 bases are TGTGCCAGCAGCTTAGCTAGCGGGGGGTCCACAGATACGCAGTATTTT.

This clone was counted only a few times. This chain uses TRBV5-1 with TRBJ1-1; maybe TRBD1 (6 bases). In germline, CDR1 is SGHRS, CDR2 YFSETQ. The V gene lost 4 bases and the J gene lost 4 bases, with 23 bases spanning the gap. The CDR3 runs 17 residues. In nucleotides, the CDR3 is TGCGCCAGCAGCCCGGACCAGTACAGGGAATATGTCACTGAAGCTTTCTTT. This sequence encodes CASSPDQYREYVTEAFF.

With respect to this clone: Germline and junction disagree at one end, which may indicate a read error. The J gene is TRBJ1-1, the V gene TRBV30; TRBD1 matches 8 bases. Germline CDR1 and CDR2: GTSNPN and SVGIG (reference sequence). This CDR3 has 12 residues. The CDR3 nucleotides are TGTGTCTGGGGACAGGCGCACACTGAAGCTTTCTTT. Translation gives CVWGQAHTEAFF.